The clone carrying this T cell receptor beta chain was counted a few times. Its antigen is as yet unknown. These data are taken from a study of cytomegalovirus exposure and HLA in healthy donors. Points from the study as a whole: Reports showed the classifier diagnosing cytomegalovirus status with high specificity and sensitivity.

Researchers ran the PCR with 60 Vbeta and 13 Jbeta primers. Sequenced by immunoSEQ multiplex PCR; TCRdb stores in-frame clones only, minus some. Of 130,000 to 150,000 clones listed, around 9.6% were seen once; the top ten hold roughly 1.9%. Germline V gives CDR1 LGHNA, CDR2 YSLEER. CDR3 length: 14 amino acids. V was pared by 2 bases and J by 2 bases, with 1 base of the junction left unmatched. The TCR was taken from a male donor in good health and CMV-seronegative. Source material: PBMCs. This chain uses TRBV4-3 with TRBJ2-5, with 8 bases fitting TRBD1. The CDR3 loop is CASSQNRGQETQYF. The CDR3 DNA sequence: TGCGCCAGCAGCCAAAACAGGGGGCAAGAGACCCAGTACTTC.